This passage covers 9 T cell receptor beta chains from one sample sequenced in a study of blood T cell repertoires in COVID-19. Sequenced by immunoSEQ multiplex PCR; TCRdb stores in-frame clones only, minus some. The sample carries over 200,000 clones, about 90% recorded once. The sample was PBMCs or T cells enriched from blood (not recorded which). The receptors stem from a woman in her forties or fifties in a cohort exposed to, infected with or recovered from COVID-19 (not recorded which).

This clone appeared a single time. The chain combines TRBV15 with TRBJ1-5; 7 nucleotides agree with TRBD1. J was trimmed by 5 bases and V by 2 bases; bases with no gene match: 12. The CDR3 loop spans 17 amino acids. CDR1 and CDR2 from the germline V gene are LNHNV and YYDKDF (reference sequence). CDR3 coding DNA: TGTGCCACCAGCAGAACCCTCAGACAGGGAGAAGATCAGCCCCAGCATTTT. Translation: CATSRTLRQGEDQPQHF. The full variable domain, its missing parts supplied by reference TRBV15 and TRBJ1-5, is DAMVIQNPRYQVTQFGKPVTLSCSQTLNHNVMYWYQQKSSQAPKLLFHYYDKDFNNEADTPDNFQSRRPNTSFCFLDIRSPGLGDTAMYLCATSRTLRQGEDQPQHFGDGTRLSIL.

The chain carries TRBV27 and TRBJ1-5, with D possibly being TRBD1 (5 bases). Deletions cut 4 bases from V and 5 bases from J, with 12 bases between. The germline V gene has CDR1 MNHEY and CDR2 SMNVEV (reference sequence). The CDR3 spans 14 residues. This chain's CDR3 is CASSSRAGDQPQHF. Here the CDR3 DNA reads TGTGCCAGCAGTTCCAGGGCGGGAGATCAGCCCCAGCATTTT.

The rearrangement joins TRBV23-1 to TRBJ1-2, with D maybe TRBD1 (6 bases). TRBV23-1 belongs to the ORF category, with a function that is uncertain. The CDR3 has 14 residues. V was shortened by 2 bases and J by 13 bases, with 20 bases between the two germline ends. This CDR3 is CASSQVAGAMKSTF. CDR3 sequence (DNA): TGCGCCAGCAGTCAAGTCGCAGGGGCAATGAAGTCCACCTTC.

The chain employs TRBV10-2 and TRBJ2-7; TRBD1 might be the D (6 bases). Germline loops: CDR1 WSHSY, CDR2 SAAADI. V was trimmed by 6 bases and J by 6 bases, leaving 9 bases between them. The CDR3 contains 11 residues. This CDR3 reads CASSRGGEQYF. CDR3 sequence (DNA): TGCGCCAGCAGCAGGGGTGGCGAGCAGTACTTC.

This chain connects TRBV9 to TRBJ2-1; TRBD1 matches 8 bases. This CDR3 has 12 amino acids. Trimming at V came to 1 base and at J to 15 bases, leaving 6 bases not matched to a gene. The germline CDR1 and CDR2 sequences are SGDLS and YYNGEE. DNA for the CDR3: TGTGCCAGCAGCGTAAGACAGGGGTTGTTGTTCTTC. It specifies CASSVRQGLLFF.

This clone was counted between two and nine times. J is TRBJ1-2 and V is TRBV29-1; D is possibly TRBD1 (6 bases). Deletions cut 6 bases from V and 2 bases from J, with 13 bases between. This CDR3 contains 13 residues. Germline-derived CDR1 and CDR2 are SQVTM and ANQGSEA. Here the CDR3 DNA reads TGCAGCGTAGGGACACCAAGCAACTATGGCTACACCTTC. This codes for CSVGTPSNYGYTF.

The chain links TRBV5-1 to TRBJ1-4, with 7 bases matching TRBD1. J was trimmed by 8 bases and V by 2 bases; bases with no gene match: 3. The CDR3 consists of 13 residues. The V gene's germline CDR1 is SGHRS and CDR2 YFSETQ. CDR3 residues: CASSFGGGEKLFF. DNA for the CDR3: TGCGCCAGCAGCTTTGGAGGGGGCGAAAAACTGTTTTTT.

This rearrangement joins TRBV7-6 to TRBJ2-2, with 10 bases that match TRBD1. The trim removed 3 bases at V and 7 bases at J, leaving 8 bases unmatched. The CDR3 length is 16 residues. Germline values: CDR1 SGHVS, CDR2 FNYEAQ. DNA for the CDR3: TGTGCCAGCAGCTTCTCCGGGACAGGGGCAGGCGGGGAGCTGTTTTTT. Translating it yields CASSFSGTGAGGELFF. The full variable domain, completed using reference TRBV7-6 and TRBJ2-2, is GAGVSQSPRYKVTKRGQDVALRCDPISGHVSLYWYRQALGQGPEFLTYFNYEAQQDKSGLPNDRFSAERPEGSISTLTIQRTEQRDSAMYRCASSFSGTGAGGELFFGEGSRLTVL.

The genes are TRBV7-3 and TRBJ1-3, with a possible D match to TRBD1 (6 bases). The CDR3 is 14 amino acids. Looked up from germline, CDR1 is SGHTA and CDR2 is FQGTGA. V was cut by 5 bases and J by 3 bases, with 11 bases left in between. The CDR3: CASSPTGNGNTIYF. The CDR3 coding sequence is TGTGCCAGCAGCCCTACAGGGAATGGAAACACCATATATTTT.